This T cell receptor (beta chain) was recovered during a study of early T cells in non-severe SARS-CoV-2 infection. Individual cDNA molecules were tagged with unique molecular identifiers, the study reported. MiXCR was run by TCRdb on the 5' RACE reads, yielding one entry per CDR3 protein. In the table there are around 70,000 distinct CDR3 sequences, roughly an eighth of which are singletons. The germline gives CDR1 MDHEN, CDR2 SYDVKM. CDR3 length: 15 residues. V shed 2 bases, J shed 2 bases, and the junction held 3 bases outside the gene matches. The sequenced sample was whole blood. The chain recombines TRBV28 with TRBJ2-7; TRBD2 agrees at 10 bases. The clonotype comes from an adult who was a healthcare worker with PCR-confirmed SARS-CoV-2 infection or an uninfected control (not recorded which). This CDR3 is CASSLGLAATYEQYF. CDR3 coding DNA: TGTGCCAGCAGTTTAGGACTAGCGGCGACCTACGAGCAGTACTTC.